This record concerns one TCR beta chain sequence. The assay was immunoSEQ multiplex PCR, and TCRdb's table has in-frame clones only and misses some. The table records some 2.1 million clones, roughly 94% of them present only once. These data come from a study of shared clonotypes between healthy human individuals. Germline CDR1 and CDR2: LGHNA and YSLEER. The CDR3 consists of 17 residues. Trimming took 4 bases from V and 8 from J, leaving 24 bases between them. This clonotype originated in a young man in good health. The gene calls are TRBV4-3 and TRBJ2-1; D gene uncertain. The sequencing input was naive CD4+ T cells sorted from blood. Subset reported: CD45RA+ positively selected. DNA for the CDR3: TGCGCCAGCAGCCCTTCACCCGACCGCCCTGGTAATTATGAGCAGTTCTTC. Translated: CASSPSPDRPGNYEQFF.